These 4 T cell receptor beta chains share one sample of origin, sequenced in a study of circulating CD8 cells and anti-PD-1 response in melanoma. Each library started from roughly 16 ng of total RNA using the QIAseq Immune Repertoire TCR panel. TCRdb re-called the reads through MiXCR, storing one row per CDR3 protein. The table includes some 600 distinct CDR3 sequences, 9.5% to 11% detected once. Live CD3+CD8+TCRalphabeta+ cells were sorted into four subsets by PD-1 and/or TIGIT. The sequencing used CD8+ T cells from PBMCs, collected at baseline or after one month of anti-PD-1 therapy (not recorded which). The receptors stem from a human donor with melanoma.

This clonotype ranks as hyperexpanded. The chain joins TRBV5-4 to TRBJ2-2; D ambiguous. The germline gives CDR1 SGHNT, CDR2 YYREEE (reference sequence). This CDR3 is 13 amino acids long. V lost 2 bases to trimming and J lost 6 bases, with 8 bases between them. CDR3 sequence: CASSFSDPGELFF. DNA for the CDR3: TGTGCCAGCAGCTTTAGTGATCCCGGGGAGCTGTTTTTT.

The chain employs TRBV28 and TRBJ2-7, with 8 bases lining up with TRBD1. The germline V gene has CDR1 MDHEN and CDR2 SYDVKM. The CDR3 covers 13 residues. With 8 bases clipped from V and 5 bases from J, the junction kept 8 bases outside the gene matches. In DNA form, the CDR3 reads TGTGCCAGCGGGGAGGACAGGGATGACGAGCAGTACTTC. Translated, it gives CASGEDRDDEQYF.

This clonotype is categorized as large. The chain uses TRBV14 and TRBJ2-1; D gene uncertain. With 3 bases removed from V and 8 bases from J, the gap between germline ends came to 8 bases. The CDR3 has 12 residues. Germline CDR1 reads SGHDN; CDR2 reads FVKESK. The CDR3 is CASSHLRDEQFF. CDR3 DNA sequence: TGTGCCAGCAGCCATTTACGGGATGAGCAGTTCTTC.

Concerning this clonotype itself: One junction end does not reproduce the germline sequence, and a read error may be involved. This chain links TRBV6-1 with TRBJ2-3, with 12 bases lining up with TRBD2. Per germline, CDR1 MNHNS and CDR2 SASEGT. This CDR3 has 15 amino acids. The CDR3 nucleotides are TGTGCCAACAGTGAGACTAGCGGGAGTTCAGATACGCAGTATTTT. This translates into CANSETSGSSDTQYF.